What follows is one T cell receptor beta chain and its context. Its antigen remains unknown. These data belong to a study of blood T cells in healthy people across ages. The study's findings and limits: Older age went with lower TCR beta diversity per million T cells, in a roughly linear way.

A second PCR of about 7 to 11 cycles used a sample-barcoded 5' primer and a J-beta primer mix. Using its own MiXCR run on the 5' RACE reads, TCRdb lists one record per CDR3 protein. This table holds 790,000 or so distinct CDR3 sequences, 56% found once. The sequenced sample was blood. The TCR was taken from a man aged 35 to 55 in good health.

The CDR3 loop reads CASSYPGLAIYEQYF. CDR3 nucleotides: TGTGCCAGCAGTTACCCCGGACTAGCGATCTACGAGCAGTACTTC. The chain carries TRBV6-2 or TRBV6-3 and TRBJ2-7, with TRBD2 matching over 9 bases. This CDR3 region has 15 residues. Germline CDR1 is MNHEY and CDR2 is SVGEGT. Losses at the gene ends were 2 bases for V and 3 bases for J; bases not matched to a gene: 5.